Following are 17 T cell receptor beta chains from one sample sequenced in a study of T cells after yellow fever vaccination. TCRdb passed the 5' RACE reads through MiXCR, listing each CDR3 protein once. The sample carries fewer than 500,000 distinct CDR3 sequences, around 20% recorded once. Material: PBMCs, obtained before the yellow fever booster vaccination. All receptors come from a man between 18 and 35 years old who received the YFV17D yellow fever vaccine.

The chain is built from TRBV6-5 and TRBJ1-5; 8 bases are shared with TRBD1. V was pared by 4 bases and J by 0 bases, with 8 bases of the junction left unmatched. The CDR3 runs 17 residues. CDR1 and CDR2 from the germline V gene are MNHEY and SVGAGI. CDR3 region: CASSSDRGRGSNQPQHF. CDR3 DNA sequence: TGTGCCAGCAGTTCTGACAGGGGAAGGGGTAGCAATCAGCCCCAGCATTTT.

The gene calls are TRBV2 and TRBJ2-3; 7 bases line up with TRBD2. V lost 7 bases and J lost 3; bases outside the gene matches: 7. The CDR3 is 14 residues long. Germline V lookup: CDR1 SNHLY, CDR2 FYNNEI. The CDR3 nucleotides read TGTGCCAGCATGAGGGACTATAGGACAGATACGCAGTATTTT. Translated: CASMRDYRTDTQYF.

V and J are TRBV20-1 and TRBJ2-1, with 8 positions matching TRBD2. The CDR3 totals 13 residues. Germline values: CDR1 DFQATT, CDR2 SNEGSKA (reference sequence). The junction had 6 bases not matched to a gene; V was cut back by 7 bases and J by 4 bases. The CDR3 reads CSGTGGKYNEQFF. The CDR3, as DNA: TGCAGTGGGACGGGGGGGAAATACAATGAGCAGTTCTTC.

This chain links TRBV3-1 with TRBJ2-1; 7 bases are shared with TRBD1. The V gene's germline CDR1 is LGHDT and CDR2 YNNKEL (reference sequence). The CDR3 totals 14 residues. V shed 6 bases, J shed 6 bases, and the junction held 8 bases outside the gene matches. The chain's CDR3 is CASSPSEGANEQFF. The CDR3 DNA reads TGTGCCAGCAGTCCCTCTGAGGGGGCCAATGAGCAGTTCTTC.

A few counts support this clonotype. The chain employs TRBV7-3 and TRBJ2-3; TRBD2 is a possible D gene (5 bases). The CDR3 consists of 15 residues. Germline assignment: CDR1 SGHTA and CDR2 FQGTGA. Deletions cut 1 base from V and 2 bases from J, with 10 bases between. This CDR3 reads CASSLNAGFTDTQYF. Written as DNA, the CDR3 is TGTGCCAGCAGCTTAAACGCGGGCTTCACAGATACGCAGTATTTT.

This chain uses TRBV4-3 with TRBJ1-1; D not resolved. The V end was cut by 2 bases, the J end by 4 bases, with 8 bases between. Germline CDR1 and CDR2: LGHNA and YSLEER. The CDR3 has 13 amino acids. CDR3 DNA: TGCGCCAGCAGCCAAATTCCGAGCACTGAAGCTTTCTTT. Translation gives CASSQIPSTEAFF.

The sample holds many counts of this clonotype. The chain employs TRBV7-6 and TRBJ2-5, with unresolved D. The CDR3 is made up of 12 amino acids. Germline V gene lookup returns CDR1 SGHVS and CDR2 FNYEAQ. Trimming stripped 4 bases from V and 0 bases from J, with 3 bases between. The CDR3 sequence is CASSSYQETQYF. In DNA, the CDR3 is TGTGCCAGCAGCTCGTACCAAGAGACCCAGTACTTC.

The chain uses TRBV27 and TRBJ2-2; 8 bases line up with TRBD2. The V and J ends lost 4 bases and 5 bases, in that order; junction bases with no gene match: 6. Germline V lookup: CDR1 MNHEY, CDR2 SMNVEV (reference sequence). This CDR3 has 15 amino acids. The CDR3 here is CASSSPSGGTGELFF. The CDR3 DNA follows: TGTGCCAGCAGTTCCCCCTCGGGAGGGACCGGGGAGCTGTTTTTT.

The rearrangement links TRBV3-1 to TRBJ2-7; 7 nucleotides line up with TRBD1. There are 15 residues in the CDR3. Losses at the gene ends were 4 bases for V and 6 bases for J; bases not matched to a gene: 12. Germline V gene lookup returns CDR1 LGHDT and CDR2 YNNKEL (reference sequence). CDR3 nucleotide sequence: TGTGCCAGCAGCCCGACCTTGACAGGGATCTCCGAGCAGTACGTC. Amino acids: CASSPTLTGISEQYV.

This clonotype turned up a few times. The chain recombines TRBV7-2 with TRBJ2-1; 8 bases are a match to TRBD2. Germline-derived CDR1 and CDR2 are SGHTA and FQGNSA. The V gene end was trimmed by 2 bases and the J gene end by 0 bases; junction bases not matched to a gene: 3. The CDR3 contains 16 residues. The CDR3 loop reads CASSLKRGSSYNEQFF. Written as DNA, the CDR3 is TGTGCCAGCAGCTTAAAGCGGGGGAGCTCCTACAATGAGCAGTTCTTC.

The rearrangement joins TRBV7-9 to TRBJ2-4; 7 nucleotides agree with TRBD1. Germline assignment: CDR1 SEHNR and CDR2 FQNEAQ (reference sequence). There are 15 residues in the CDR3. V lost 5 bases and J lost 7; bases outside the gene matches: 11. The CDR3 spells CASSEHRDSRNIQYF. DNA for the CDR3: TGTGCCAGCAGCGAACACCGGGACAGTCGGAACATTCAGTACTTC.

The chain uses TRBV7-9 and TRBJ1-1; the match to TRBD1 covers 7 bases. The germline gives CDR1 SEHNR, CDR2 FQNEAQ (reference sequence). The CDR3 loop spans 14 amino acids. V shed 3 bases and J 3 bases; nucleotides not matched to a gene: 4. Written as DNA, the CDR3 is TGTGCCAGCAGCTTCGCCAGGGGGGACACTGAAGCTTTCTTT. The encoded protein is CASSFARGDTEAFF.

V is TRBV10-3 and J is TRBJ1-3; 8 bases match TRBD1. Looked up from germline, CDR1 is ENHRY and CDR2 is SYGVKD. This CDR3 spans 12 amino acids. With V trimmed by 7 bases and J by 6 bases, 2 bases remained unmatched. The CDR3 DNA follows: TGTGCCATCACCCAGGGGGCAAACACCATATATTTT. Protein product: CAITQGANTIYF.

The chain carries TRBV5-1 and TRBJ2-2; D unresolved. Trimming removed 5 bases at V and 0 bases at J, with 11 bases between. The germline CDR1 and CDR2 sequences are SGHRS and YFSETQ. This CDR3 contains 15 residues. The CDR3 DNA follows: TGCGCCAGCAGGGAATGGTTAGCGAACACCGGGGAGCTGTTTTTT. This sequence encodes CASREWLANTGELFF.

The chain recombines TRBV18 with TRBJ1-5; D may be TRBD1 (6 bases). Germline V gene lookup returns CDR1 KGHSH and CDR2 LQKENI. V lost 3 bases, J lost 5 bases, and 14 bases lay in between. The CDR3 loop spans 15 amino acids. This chain's CDR3 is CASSPPNKGDQPQHF. CDR3 DNA: TGTGCCAGCTCACCCCCTAACAAGGGGGATCAGCCCCAGCATTTT.

V and J are TRBV6-5 and TRBJ2-1; 10 positions match TRBD1. CDR1 MNHEY and CDR2 SVGAGI come from the germline V gene. Trimming cost V 5 bases and J 8 bases; bases outside gene matches: 9. The CDR3 runs 15 residues. For the CDR3, the DNA is TGTGCCAGCAGTACCCGGGACAGGGGCGTTTATGAGCAGTTCTTC. It codes for CASSTRDRGVYEQFF.

This chain joins TRBV6-5 and TRBJ1-1, with TRBD1 matching 11 bases. Germline CDR1 and CDR2: MNHEY and SVGAGI. The CDR3 covers 20 residues. V dropped 0 bases and J dropped 6; count of bases not matched to a gene: 18. The CDR3, as DNA: TGTGCCAGCAGTTACTCCTTTGATACCGTAGGGGACAGGGGGGAGGCTGAAGCTTTCTTT. Protein: CASSYSFDTVGDRGEAEAFF.